This entry describes one T cell receptor beta chain. TCRdb passed the RACE reads through MiXCR, listing each CDR3 protein once. The sample has 150,000 to 200,000 distinct CDR3 sequences; 20% to 25% are singletons. The V and J ends lost 0 bases and 12 bases respectively, with 15 bases between them. Germline CDR1 ENHRY, CDR2 SYGVKD. This CDR3 has 13 residues. These data originate in a study of human T cells and chemical hapten exposure. Time point described: patch test 1, 2 weeks after DPC sensitization. Treatment meaning: therapeutic diphenylcyclopropenone sensitization with weekly scalp DPC. This TCR derives from a woman in her 50s with alopecia areata. Some clones in this sample may be carry-over from other donors' samples. The chain has TRBV10-3 and TRBJ2-7, with D unresolved. The sequencing used whole blood, collected in connection with sensitization to the hapten diphenylcyclopropenone (DPC). CDR3 coding DNA: TGTGCCATCAGTGAGTCGGTTCGAGAGAATCTGTACTTC. Translating gives CAISESVRENLYF.